This T cell receptor beta chain was obtained from a study of post-analysis software for immune sequencing data. Looking at the study overall: The disease courses covered relapsing-remitting, secondary progressive and progressive-relapsing multiple sclerosis. Regarding the study as a whole: Versus controls, multiple sclerosis patients showed significantly lower diversity (normalized Chao1). Compared with controls, patients had more of about 5 TRBV segments, including TRBV5-6, TRBV5-1 and TRBV20-1. Samples from one preparation batch, clustered by F measure, grouped strongly together.

The CDR3 sequence is 15 residues long. Trimming removed 6 bases from V and 0 bases from J, with 11 bases in between. In germline, CDR1 is MNHEY, CDR2 SVGEGT. Researchers reported that TCR beta cDNA libraries carried unique molecular identifiers. The authors obtained roughly 500,000 cDNA molecules from roughly 1.1 to 9.2 million T cells. TCRdb fed the PCR reads into MiXCR, producing one record per CDR3 protein. The repertoire holds roughly 200,000 distinct CDR3 sequences, with roughly 30% as singletons. Comment on this clonotype: What it binds is unknown.

V gene TRBV6-2 or TRBV6-3 combines with J gene TRBJ1-4, with TRBD1 as a possible D gene (5 bases). The TCR was taken from a girl under 18 with multiple sclerosis. The specimen was blood. CDR3 nucleotide sequence: TGTGCCAGCAGGCTCGACAGTGCAACTAATGAAAAACTGTTTTTT. This sequence encodes CASRLDSATNEKLFF.